The 11 T cell receptor beta chains in this list originate from one sample, sequenced in a study of T cell repertoires in cytomegalovirus infection. MiXCR, applied by TCRdb to the reads, yields one record per CDR3 protein. The sample consists of about 770,000 distinct CDR3 sequences, about 27% of them appearing once. For these receptors, no antigen is known. The starting material was cultured CD8+ T cells from PBMCs, obtained from culture after CMV antigen stimulation. These receptors were taken from a human donor in good health (CMV status not recorded). Some clones in this sample may be carry-over from other donors' samples.

The V call is TRBV7-2, the J call TRBJ2-6; 7 nucleotides match TRBD1. The CDR3 covers 16 residues. V dropped 4 bases and J dropped 0; count of bases not matched to a gene: 3. CDR1 and CDR2 (germline): SGHTA, FQGNSA. For the CDR3, the DNA is TGTGCCAGCAGCTGGGACAGCATCTCTGGGGCCAACGTCCTGACTTTC. Translated, it gives CASSWDSISGANVLTF.

This clonotype occurred many times. The V and J genes are TRBV7-3 and TRBJ2-2, with 7 bases identical to TRBD1. CDR3 length: 17 residues. Germline V CDR1 and CDR2: SGHTA, FQGTGA. J was trimmed by 6 bases and V by 5 bases; bases with no gene match: 15. The DNA for the CDR3 is TGTGCCAGCAGCGCGACCCTCTGGGACAGTCCACCCGGGGAGCTGTTTTTT. Residues: CASSATLWDSPPGELFF.

The V gene is TRBV7-9, the J gene TRBJ1-2; tentatively, D is TRBD1 (6 bases). CDR3 length: 12 amino acids. V dropped 5 bases and J dropped 6 bases, with 10 bases sitting between them. The germline gives CDR1 SEHNR, CDR2 FQNEAQ (reference sequence). CDR3 in DNA: TGTGCCAGCAGCCCCGCAGGGGATGGCTACACCTTC. It translates to CASSPAGDGYTF.

The rearrangement links TRBV27 to TRBJ1-1; a possible D gene is TRBD1 (5 bases). The V gene lost 1 base and the J gene lost 4 bases, with 7 bases spanning the gap. Germline CDR1 reads MNHEY; CDR2 reads SMNVEV (reference sequence). The CDR3 runs 13 residues. In DNA, the CDR3 is TGTGCCAGCAGTTTATACAGGTGCACTGAAGCTTTCTTT. It yields the protein CASSLYRCTEAFF.

The sample holds a few counts of this clonotype. The chain employs TRBV20-1 and TRBJ2-7, with TRBD2 matching over 10 bases. J gave up 2 bases and V 3 bases, and 7 bases lay outside the gene matches. The CDR3 loop spans 15 amino acids. Germline values: CDR1 DFQATT, CDR2 SNEGSKA (reference sequence). The CDR3, as DNA: TGCAGTGCTAGGGGCCTGAGCGGGGGGGCCTACGAGCAGTACTTC. Amino acids: CSARGLSGGAYEQYF.

The chain employs TRBV4-1 and TRBJ1-5; possibly TRBD1 for D (6 bases). This CDR3 has 16 residues. Germline CDR1 MGHRA, CDR2 YSYEKL. The germline V and J ends were trimmed by 5 bases and 3 bases, with 17 bases remaining between them. The CDR3 bases are TGCGCCAGCAGCTATCTGACGGAGGGACACAATCAGCCCCAGCATTTT. The encoded protein is CASSYLTEGHNQPQHF.

The V gene is TRBV12-3 or TRBV12-4, the J gene TRBJ2-3; unclear D gene. This CDR3 region has 15 residues. The ends were cut back, 7 bases at V and 1 base at J, with 15 bases in the middle. The CDR3 here is CASKSRPSRTDTQYF. CDR3 DNA sequence: TGTGCCAGCAAAAGTCGGCCATCACGCACAGATACGCAGTATTTT.

V usage is TRBV2 and J usage is TRBJ1-1, with 7 bases that match TRBD1. The germline CDR1 and CDR2 sequences are SNHLY and FYNNEI. The ends lost 10 bases at V and 1 base at J; junction bases unmatched: 3. This CDR3 spans 12 amino acids. The CDR3 sequence is CATTGKNTEAFF. The CDR3 nucleotides read TGTGCCACGACAGGGAAGAACACTGAAGCTTTCTTT.

This chain uses TRBV6-6 with TRBJ2-5; 7 positions match TRBD1. J was trimmed by 5 bases and V by 2 bases; bases with no gene match: 2. The CDR3 runs to 13 residues. CDR1 and CDR2 from the germline V gene are MNHNY and SVGAGI (reference sequence). This chain's CDR3 is CASSYRGPETQYF. The CDR3 DNA reads TGTGCCAGCAGTTACAGGGGGCCGGAGACCCAGTACTTC.

The chain employs TRBV5-6 and TRBJ2-1, with a possible D match to TRBD2 (7 bases). From germline, CDR1 is SGHDT and CDR2 YYEEEE. Trimming left V 3 bases short and J 7 bases short, with 17 bases between. This CDR3 has 15 residues. In nucleotides, the CDR3 is TGTGCCAGCAGCTCACGGAGGGGGGGCCCAAATGAGCAGTTCTTC. It translates to CASSSRRGGPNEQFF.

This clonotype was counted only a few times. The chain links TRBV19 to TRBJ1-5; possibly TRBD1 for D (5 bases). Germline lookup yields CDR1 LNHDA and CDR2 SQIVND (reference sequence). V was trimmed by 5 bases and J by 5 bases, leaving 13 bases between them. This CDR3 is 14 amino acids long. Here the CDR3 DNA reads TGTGCCAGTAGTGCCCCAGGGACCCATCAGCCCCAGCATTTT. As protein: CASSAPGTHQPQHF.